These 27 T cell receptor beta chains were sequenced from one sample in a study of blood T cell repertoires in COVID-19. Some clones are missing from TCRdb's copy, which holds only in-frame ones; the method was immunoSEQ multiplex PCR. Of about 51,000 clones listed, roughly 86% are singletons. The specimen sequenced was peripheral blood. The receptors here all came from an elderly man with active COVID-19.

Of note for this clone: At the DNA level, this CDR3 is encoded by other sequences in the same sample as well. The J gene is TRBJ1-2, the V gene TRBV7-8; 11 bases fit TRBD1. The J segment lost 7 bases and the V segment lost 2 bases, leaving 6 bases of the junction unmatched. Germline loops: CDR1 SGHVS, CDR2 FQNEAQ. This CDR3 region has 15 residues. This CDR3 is CASSLPGQGVGGYTF. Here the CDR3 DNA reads TGTGCCAGCAGCTTACCGGGACAGGGGGTGGGTGGCTACACCTTC.

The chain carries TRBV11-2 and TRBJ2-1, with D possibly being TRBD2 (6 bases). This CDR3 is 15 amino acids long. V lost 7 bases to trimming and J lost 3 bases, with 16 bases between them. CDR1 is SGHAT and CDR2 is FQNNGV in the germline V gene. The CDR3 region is CASTLGREGYNEQFF. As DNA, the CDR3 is TGTGCCAGCACCCTGGGGCGGGAAGGCTACAATGAGCAGTTCTTC.

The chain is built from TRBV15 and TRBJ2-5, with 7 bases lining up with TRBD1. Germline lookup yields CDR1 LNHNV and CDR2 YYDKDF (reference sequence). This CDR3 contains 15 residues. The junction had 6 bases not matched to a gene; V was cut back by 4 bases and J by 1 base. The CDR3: CATSTKDRTQETQYF. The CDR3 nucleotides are TGTGCCACCAGCACAAAGGACAGGACCCAAGAGACCCAGTACTTC. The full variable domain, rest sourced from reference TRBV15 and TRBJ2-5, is DAMVIQNPRYQVTQFGKPVTLSCSQTLNHNVMYWYQQKSSQAPKLLFHYYDKDFNNEADTPDNFQSRRPNTSFCFLDIRSPGLGDTAMYLCATSTKDRTQETQYFGPGTRLLVL.

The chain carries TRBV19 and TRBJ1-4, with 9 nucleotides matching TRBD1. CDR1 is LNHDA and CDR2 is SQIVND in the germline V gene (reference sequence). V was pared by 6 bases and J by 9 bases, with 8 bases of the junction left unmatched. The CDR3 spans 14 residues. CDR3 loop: CASRTRTGEQKLFF. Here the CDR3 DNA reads TGTGCCAGTAGAACACGGACAGGGGAGCAAAAACTGTTTTTT. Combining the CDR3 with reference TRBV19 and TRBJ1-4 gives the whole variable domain DGGITQSPKYLFRKEGQNVTLSCEQNLNHDAMYWYRQDPGQGLRLIYYSQIVNDFQKGDIAEGYSVSREKKESFPLTVTSAQKNPTAFYLCASRTRTGEQKLFFGSGTQLSVL.

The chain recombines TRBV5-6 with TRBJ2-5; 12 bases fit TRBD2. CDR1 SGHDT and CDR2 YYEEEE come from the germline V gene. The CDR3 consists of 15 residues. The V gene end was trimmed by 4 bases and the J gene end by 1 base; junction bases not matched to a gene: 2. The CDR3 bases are TGTGCCAGCAGCACGACTAGCGGGAGCCAAGAGACCCAGTACTTC. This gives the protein CASSTTSGSQETQYF.

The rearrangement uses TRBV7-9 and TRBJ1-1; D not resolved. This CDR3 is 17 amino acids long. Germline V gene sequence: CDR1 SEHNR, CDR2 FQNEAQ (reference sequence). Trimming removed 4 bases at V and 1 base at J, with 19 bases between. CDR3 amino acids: CASSSGSRRSWNTEAFF. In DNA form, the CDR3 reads TGTGCCAGCAGCTCGGGTTCTCGGCGATCATGGAACACTGAAGCTTTCTTT.

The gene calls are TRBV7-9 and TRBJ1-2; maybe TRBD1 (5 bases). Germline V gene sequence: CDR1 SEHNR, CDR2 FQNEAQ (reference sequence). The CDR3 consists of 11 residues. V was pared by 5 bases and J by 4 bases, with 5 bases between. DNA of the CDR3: TGTGCCAGCAGCGGGGCCTATGGCTACACCTTC. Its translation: CASSGAYGYTF.

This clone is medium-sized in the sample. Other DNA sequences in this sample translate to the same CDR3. CDR3 in DNA: TGTGCCAGCTCACCCGGGACTAGCGGAAGCACAGATACGCAGTATTTT. Protein: CASSPGTSGSTDTQYF. V is TRBV18 and J is TRBJ2-3, with 11 bases aligning to TRBD2. Germline V lookup: CDR1 KGHSH, CDR2 LQKENI. CDR3 length: 16 amino acids. V shed 3 bases and J 0 bases; nucleotides not matched to a gene: 2.

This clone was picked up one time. The CDR3 DNA sequence: TGCGCCAGCAGCCACTTAGCGGCGGGTCGATCCGGGGAGCTGTTTTTT. As protein: CASSHLAAGRSGELFF. The chain uses TRBV4-3 and TRBJ2-2; D possibly corresponds to TRBD2 (6 bases). Germline CDR1 LGHNA, CDR2 YSLEER. The CDR3 covers 16 residues. The ends were cut back, 3 bases at V and 6 bases at J, with 17 bases in the middle.

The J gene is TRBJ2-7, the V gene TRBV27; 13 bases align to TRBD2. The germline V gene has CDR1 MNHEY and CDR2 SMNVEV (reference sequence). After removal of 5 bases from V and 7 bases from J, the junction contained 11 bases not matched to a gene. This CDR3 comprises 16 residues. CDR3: CASSTRLAGGPGEQYF. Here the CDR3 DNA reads TGTGCCAGCAGTACGCGACTAGCGGGGGGACCGGGGGAGCAGTACTTC.

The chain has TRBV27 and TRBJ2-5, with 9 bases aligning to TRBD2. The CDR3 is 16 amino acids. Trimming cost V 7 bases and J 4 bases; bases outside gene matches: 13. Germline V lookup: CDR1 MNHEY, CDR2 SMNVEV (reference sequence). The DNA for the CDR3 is TGTGCCAGCACCCCCCGACGAGCGGGAGGCGGAGAGACCCAGTACTTC. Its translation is CASTPRRAGGGETQYF.

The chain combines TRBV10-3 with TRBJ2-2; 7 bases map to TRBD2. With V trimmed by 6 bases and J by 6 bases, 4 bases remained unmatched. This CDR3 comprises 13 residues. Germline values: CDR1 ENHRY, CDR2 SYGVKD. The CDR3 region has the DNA TGTGCCATCAGGGGAGGGGTTGCCGGGGAGCTGTTTTTT. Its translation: CAIRGGVAGELFF.

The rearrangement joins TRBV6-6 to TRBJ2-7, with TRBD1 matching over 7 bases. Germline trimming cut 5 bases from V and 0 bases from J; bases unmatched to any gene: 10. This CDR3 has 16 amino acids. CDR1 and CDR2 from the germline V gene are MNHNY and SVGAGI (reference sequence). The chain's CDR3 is CASSRDPGQSSYEQYF. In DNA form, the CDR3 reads TGTGCCAGCAGTCGAGATCCGGGACAGAGCTCCTACGAGCAGTACTTC.

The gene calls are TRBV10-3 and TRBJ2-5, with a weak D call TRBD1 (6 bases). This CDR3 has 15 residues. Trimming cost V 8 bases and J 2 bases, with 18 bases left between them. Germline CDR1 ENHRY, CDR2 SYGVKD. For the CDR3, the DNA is TGTGCCATCGGATCTGGGGACACGGTTCAAGAGACCCAGTACTTC. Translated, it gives CAIGSGDTVQETQYF.

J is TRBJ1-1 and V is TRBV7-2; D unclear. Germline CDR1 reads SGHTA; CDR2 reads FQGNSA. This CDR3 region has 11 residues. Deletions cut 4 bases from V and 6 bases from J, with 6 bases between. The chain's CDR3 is CASSYSAEAFF. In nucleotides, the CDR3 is TGTGCCAGCAGCTATAGTGCTGAAGCTTTCTTT.

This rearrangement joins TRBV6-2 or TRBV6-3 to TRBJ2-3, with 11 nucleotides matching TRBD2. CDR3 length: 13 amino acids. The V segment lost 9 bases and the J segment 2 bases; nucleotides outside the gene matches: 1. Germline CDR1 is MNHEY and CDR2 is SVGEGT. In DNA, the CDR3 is TGTGCCAGTAGCGGGAGGGCCACAGATACGCAGTATTTT. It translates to CASSGRATDTQYF.

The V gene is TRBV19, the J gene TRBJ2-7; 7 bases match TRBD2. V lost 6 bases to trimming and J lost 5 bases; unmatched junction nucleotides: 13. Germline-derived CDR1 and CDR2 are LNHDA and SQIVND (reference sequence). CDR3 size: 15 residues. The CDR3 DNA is TGTGCCAGTAGCCACCGGCGGGAGATAGGCGACGAGCAGTACTTC. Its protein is CASSHRREIGDEQYF.

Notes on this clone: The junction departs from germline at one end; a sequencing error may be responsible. For the CDR3, the DNA is TGTGCCAGCAGCCTAGACCTAGCGGGTGGGCGCAATGAGCAGTTCTTC. This encodes CASSLDLAGGRNEQFF. The V and J genes are TRBV11-2 and TRBJ2-1; 8 bases line up with TRBD2. CDR3 length: 16 residues. Germline V gives CDR1 SGHAT, CDR2 FQNNGV.

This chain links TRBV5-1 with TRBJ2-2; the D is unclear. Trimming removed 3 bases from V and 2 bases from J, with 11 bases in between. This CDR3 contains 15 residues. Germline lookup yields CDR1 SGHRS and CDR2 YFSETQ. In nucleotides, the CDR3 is TGCGCCAGCAGCTCAAGACTGATTAACACCGGGGAGCTGTTTTTT. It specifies CASSSRLINTGELFF.

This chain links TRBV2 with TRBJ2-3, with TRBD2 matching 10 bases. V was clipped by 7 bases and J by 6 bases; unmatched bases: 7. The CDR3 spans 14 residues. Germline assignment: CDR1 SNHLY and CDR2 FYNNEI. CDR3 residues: CASNLAGVGDTQYF. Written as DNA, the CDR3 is TGTGCCAGCAATCTAGCGGGAGTGGGGGATACGCAGTATTTT.

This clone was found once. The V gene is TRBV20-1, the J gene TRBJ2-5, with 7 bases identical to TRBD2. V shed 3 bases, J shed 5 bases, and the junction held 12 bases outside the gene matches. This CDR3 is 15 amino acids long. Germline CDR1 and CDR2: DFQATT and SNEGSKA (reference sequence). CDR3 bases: TGCAGTGCTAGTTATGGGCGGGAGCTGGGGGAGACCCAGTACTTC. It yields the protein CSASYGRELGETQYF.

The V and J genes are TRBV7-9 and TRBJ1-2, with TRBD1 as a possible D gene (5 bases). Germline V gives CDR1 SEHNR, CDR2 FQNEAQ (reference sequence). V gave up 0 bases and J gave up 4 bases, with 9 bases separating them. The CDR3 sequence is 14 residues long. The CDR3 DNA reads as TGTGCCAGCAGCTTAGCGGGTAGGGGCTATGGCTACACCTTC. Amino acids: CASSLAGRGYGYTF. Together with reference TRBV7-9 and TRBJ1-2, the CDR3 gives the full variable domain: DTGVSQNPRHKITKRGQNVTFRCDPISEHNRLYWYRQTLGQGPEFLTYFQNEAQLEKSRLLSDRFSAERPKGSFSTLEIQRTEQGDSAMYLCASSLAGRGYGYTFGSGTRLTVV.

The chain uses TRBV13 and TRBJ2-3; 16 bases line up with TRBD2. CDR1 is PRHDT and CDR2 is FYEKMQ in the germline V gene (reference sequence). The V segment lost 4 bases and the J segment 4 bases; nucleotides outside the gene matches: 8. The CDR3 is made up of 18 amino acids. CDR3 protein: CASSSNPGLAGGADTQYF. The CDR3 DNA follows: TGTGCCAGCAGCTCGAACCCGGGACTAGCGGGGGGGGCAGATACGCAGTATTTT.

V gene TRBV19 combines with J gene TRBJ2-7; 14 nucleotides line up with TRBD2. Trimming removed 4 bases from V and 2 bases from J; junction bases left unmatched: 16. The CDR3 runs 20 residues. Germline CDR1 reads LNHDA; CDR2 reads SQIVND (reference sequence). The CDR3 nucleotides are TGTGCCAGTAGTACAAAGGGACTAGCGGGAGAAGAGCTCTCCCCCTACGAGCAGTACTTC. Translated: CASSTKGLAGEELSPYEQYF.

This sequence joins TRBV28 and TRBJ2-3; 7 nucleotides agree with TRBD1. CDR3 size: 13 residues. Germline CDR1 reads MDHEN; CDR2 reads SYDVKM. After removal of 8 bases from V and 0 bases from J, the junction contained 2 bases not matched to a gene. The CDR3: CASRDSSTDTQYF. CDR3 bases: TGTGCCAGCCGGGACAGTAGCACAGATACGCAGTATTTT. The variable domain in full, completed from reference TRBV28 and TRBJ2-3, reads DVKVTQSSRYLVKRTGEKVFLECVQDMDHENMFWYRQDPGLGLRLIYFSYDVKMKEKGDIPEGYSVSREKKERFSLILESASTNQTSMYLCASRDSSTDTQYFGPGTRLTVL.

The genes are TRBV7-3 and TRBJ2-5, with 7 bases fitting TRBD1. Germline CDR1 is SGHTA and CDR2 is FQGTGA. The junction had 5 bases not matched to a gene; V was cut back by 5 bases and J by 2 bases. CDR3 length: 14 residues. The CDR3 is CASSPTGNQETQYF. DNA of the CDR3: TGTGCCAGCAGCCCGACAGGGAATCAAGAGACCCAGTACTTC.

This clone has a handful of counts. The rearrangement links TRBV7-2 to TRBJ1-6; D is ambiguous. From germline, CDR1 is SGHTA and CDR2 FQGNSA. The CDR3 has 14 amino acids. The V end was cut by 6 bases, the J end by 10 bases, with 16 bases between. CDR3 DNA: TGTGCCAGCAGACCTGGCGACGGAGGGTCACCCCTCCACTTT. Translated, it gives CASRPGDGGSPLHF.